This paragraph reports one TCR beta chain. Methods used by the authors: The authors estimated nucleated cell counts from reference gene primer amplification. Using immunoSEQ multiplex PCR, the repertoire was profiled, and TCRdb retains in-frame clones only, with some absent. That table furnishes V, J and clone size, whereas the DNA furnished D and trimming. The sample has some 74,000 clones, around 89% seen once; the top ten hold 6.5% to 8.5%. This sample stems from a study of blood T cell repertoires in COVID-19. Study-level background: Donors in the United States, Italy and Spain gave samples during acute or convalescent COVID-19. PBMCs, B-cell-depleted T cells, or T cells were the source of the cDNA or gDNA that made up the material.

V lost 4 bases and J 1 base, leaving 9 bases between the germline ends. This CDR3 is 14 amino acids long. CDR1 is SNHLY, CDR2 FYNNEI, per germline. The receptor was derived from a woman aged 80 or over with acute or convalescent COVID-19. Sample: peripheral blood. The V and J genes are TRBV2 and TRBJ2-3; D is possibly TRBD1 (5 bases). Here the CDR3 DNA reads TGTGCCAGCAGTGGCAGGGTCGGCACAGATACGCAGTATTTT. Protein: CASSGRVGTDTQYF.